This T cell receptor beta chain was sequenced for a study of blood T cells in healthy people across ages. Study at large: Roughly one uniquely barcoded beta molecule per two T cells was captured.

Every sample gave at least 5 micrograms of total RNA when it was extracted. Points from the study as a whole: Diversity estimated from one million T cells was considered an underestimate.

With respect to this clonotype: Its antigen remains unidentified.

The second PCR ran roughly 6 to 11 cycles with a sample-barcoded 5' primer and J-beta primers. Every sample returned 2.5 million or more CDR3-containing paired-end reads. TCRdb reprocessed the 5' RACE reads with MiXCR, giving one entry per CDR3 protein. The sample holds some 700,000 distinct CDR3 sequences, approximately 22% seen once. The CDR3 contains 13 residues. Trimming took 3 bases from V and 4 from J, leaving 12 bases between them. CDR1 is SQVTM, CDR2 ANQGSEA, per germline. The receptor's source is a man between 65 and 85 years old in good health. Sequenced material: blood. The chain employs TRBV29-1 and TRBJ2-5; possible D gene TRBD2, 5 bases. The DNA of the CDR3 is TGCAGCGTTGAGTTCGGGGTGGGAGAGACCCAGTACTTC. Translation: CSVEFGVGETQYF.